These 20 T cell receptor beta chains came from one sample sequenced in a study of cytomegalovirus exposure and HLA in healthy donors (dated by TCRdb to the late 2010s). The library was built by means of the immunoSEQ multiplex PCR assay. The multiplex PCR relied on a mix of 60 forward primers for TCR Vbeta segments and 13 reverse primers for TCR Jbeta segments. The clones in this table, taken by TCRdb from immuneACCESS, are in-frame only. Not every clone is retained; where verified, under half of the shortfall comes from an unresolved V gene, and the cause of the rest is unknown. For this sample there are 170,000 or so clones; about 88% appear just once. The top ten clones comprise almost 2% of the sample. Sequenced material: PBMCs. The receptor source for this set is a woman aged 18 to 35 in good health and CMV-seronegative.

The chain carries TRBV28 and TRBJ1-5; D uncertain. The CDR3 sequence is 17 residues long. With 6 bases removed from V and 2 bases from J, the gap between germline ends came to 20 bases. The germline gives CDR1 MDHEN, CDR2 SYDVKM. This chain's CDR3 is CASRPDIGKRGNQPQHF. Here the CDR3 DNA reads TGTGCCAGCAGGCCTGACATCGGGAAGAGGGGCAATCAGCCCCAGCATTTT.

In DNA form, the CDR3 reads TGTGCCAGCAGAGACGACAGGGATGGCTATGGCTACACCTTC. Protein sequence: CASRDDRDGYGYTF. The chain recombines TRBV28 with TRBJ1-2; 7 bases are shared with TRBD1. The CDR3 spans 14 residues. Germline V gene sequence: CDR1 MDHEN, CDR2 SYDVKM. V shed 6 bases and J 4 bases; nucleotides not matched to a gene: 8.

The gene calls are TRBV7-2 and TRBJ2-1; perhaps TRBD1 as D (7 bases). In germline, CDR1 is SGHTA, CDR2 FQGNSA. Trimming removed 5 bases at V and 8 bases at J, with 13 bases between. The CDR3 loop spans 13 amino acids. CDR3: CASSTDREDEQFF. The CDR3 coding sequence is TGTGCCAGCAGCACTGACAGGGAGGATGAGCAGTTCTTC.

CDR3 amino acids: CASSPGTSGGTFYEQYF. In DNA form, the CDR3 reads TGTGCCAGCAGTCCGGGGACTAGCGGGGGTACGTTCTACGAGCAGTACTTC. The chain carries TRBV28 and TRBJ2-7; 14 bases fit TRBD2. Losses at the gene ends were 5 bases for V and 3 bases for J; bases not matched to a gene: 9. This CDR3 spans 17 amino acids. Germline loops: CDR1 MDHEN, CDR2 SYDVKM.

The chain links TRBV5-4 to TRBJ1-6; D may be TRBD1 (6 bases). V lost 1 base and J lost 0, with 8 bases in between. Germline V gene data show CDR1 as SGHNT and CDR2 as YYREEE (reference sequence). This CDR3 region has 16 residues. CDR3 nucleotides: TGTGCCAGCAGCTTGCAGGGGAGCTCCTATAATTCACCCCTCCACTTT. Protein: CASSLQGSSYNSPLHF.

The chain recombines TRBV11-2 with TRBJ2-7; a weak D match, TRBD2 (5 bases). The CDR3 length is 14 residues. From germline, CDR1 is SGHAT and CDR2 FQNNGV. Between the trimmed V and J ends, which lost 5 bases and 3 bases, there was a span of 14 bases. The CDR3 DNA sequence: TGTGCCAGCAGCCGGGTAGCGCCGTTCTACGAGCAGTACTTC. It codes for CASSRVAPFYEQYF.

The CDR3 protein is CAIRGLADSSYNEQFF. The CDR3 nucleotides read TGTGCCATCAGAGGTCTAGCGGACAGCTCCTACAATGAGCAGTTCTTC. The chain couples TRBV10-3 to TRBJ2-1, with D possibly being TRBD2 (7 bases). CDR1 and CDR2 from the germline V gene are ENHRY and SYGVKD. V was pared by 6 bases and J by 0 bases, with 15 bases between. The CDR3 is made up of 16 amino acids.

This rearrangement joins TRBV7-8 to TRBJ1-4; D gene unclear. CDR3 length: 13 amino acids. Trimming took 5 bases from V and 7 from J, leaving 11 bases between them. CDR1 SGHVS and CDR2 FQNEAQ come from the germline V gene. This CDR3 reads CASSPDMGEKLFF. The CDR3, as DNA: TGTGCCAGCAGCCCCGACATGGGTGAAAAACTGTTTTTT.

The chain has TRBV2 and TRBJ1-5; no firm D call. CDR1 SNHLY and CDR2 FYNNEI come from the germline V gene. V was pared by 4 bases and J by 7 bases, with 11 bases between. The CDR3 sequence is 13 residues long. The CDR3 sequence is CASSGSSGQPQHF. Here the CDR3 DNA reads TGTGCCAGCAGTGGGAGTTCGGGACAGCCCCAGCATTTT.

The chain joins TRBV30 to TRBJ1-6, with D perhaps matching TRBD1 (6 bases). The length of the CDR3 is 14 residues. Germline CDR1 is GTSNPN and CDR2 is SVGIG (reference sequence). V lost 1 base to trimming and J lost 8 bases, with 12 bases between them. CDR3 loop: CAWSGGQGYSPLHF. CDR3 sequence (DNA): TGTGCCTGGAGTGGGGGGCAGGGCTATTCACCCCTCCACTTT.

The rearrangement links TRBV9 to TRBJ2-1; the D gene is possibly TRBD1 (5 bases). This CDR3 is 15 amino acids long. V lost 0 bases and J 7 bases, leaving 14 bases between the germline ends. CDR1 is SGDLS, CDR2 YYNGEE, per germline. The CDR3 region is CASSVVPGLQNEQFF. CDR3 sequence (DNA): TGTGCCAGCAGCGTAGTGCCAGGGTTGCAGAATGAGCAGTTCTTC.

The V call is TRBV27, the J call TRBJ2-7; tentative D call: TRBD2 (6 bases). This CDR3 spans 16 amino acids. V was cut by 5 bases and J by 4 bases, with 21 bases left in between. Germline V gene data show CDR1 as MNHEY and CDR2 as SMNVEV (reference sequence). The CDR3 bases are TGTGCCAGCAGTCCCTCCGTGGGCGGGGTATATTACGAGCAGTACTTC. Encoded protein: CASSPSVGGVYYEQYF.

This clone was counted once. This chain connects TRBV28 to TRBJ2-7; 7 bases map to TRBD2. Looked up from germline, CDR1 is MDHEN and CDR2 is SYDVKM. The length of the CDR3 is 16 residues. V lost 6 bases and J lost 0; bases outside the gene matches: 11. The CDR3 region is CASRTMGGRSSYEQYF. CDR3 DNA: TGTGCCAGCAGGACCATGGGCGGGAGAAGCTCCTACGAGCAGTACTTC. The full variable domain, in which reference TRBV28 and TRBJ2-7 provide the parts outside the CDR3, is DVKVTQSSRYLVKRTGEKVFLECVQDMDHENMFWYRQDPGLGLRLIYFSYDVKMKEKGDIPEGYSVSREKKERFSLILESASTNQTSMYLCASRTMGGRSSYEQYFGPGTRLTVT.

The chain has TRBV4-2 and TRBJ2-3; the D gene is possibly TRBD2 (7 bases). The germline V gene encodes CDR1 LGHNA and CDR2 YNFKEQ. The germline V and J ends were trimmed by 5 bases and 3 bases, with 15 bases remaining between them. The CDR3 is 15 residues long. CDR3 sequence reads: CASSATGGETDTQYF. CDR3 bases: TGTGCCAGCAGCGCGACGGGGGGCGAGACAGATACGCAGTATTTT.

The gene calls are TRBV6-6 and TRBJ1-1, with D unresolved. The V gene's germline CDR1 is MNHNY and CDR2 SVGAGI (reference sequence). The CDR3 loop spans 14 amino acids. Trimming took off 0 bases at V and 1 base at J, with 6 bases between the two ends. Here the CDR3 reads CASSYSQQNTEAFF. In nucleotides, the CDR3 is TGTGCCAGCAGTTACTCGCAACAGAACACTGAAGCTTTCTTT.

Here the CDR3 reads CASSLELLSSYEQYF. In DNA, the CDR3 is TGTGCCAGCAGCTTGGAACTACTTAGCTCCTACGAGCAGTACTTC. This chain joins TRBV5-6 and TRBJ2-5; D is ambiguous. The DNA end lines up better with TRBJ2-7; the J call may be wrong. Germline V gene data show CDR1 as SGHDT and CDR2 as YYEEEE. CDR3 length: 15 amino acids.

This chain links TRBV9 with TRBJ2-1, with TRBD2 identical over 8 bases. This CDR3 is 18 amino acids long. The germline gives CDR1 SGDLS, CDR2 YYNGEE. Germline trimming cut 3 bases from V and 0 bases from J; bases unmatched to any gene: 11. The CDR3 sequence: CASSAPAGGGGSYNEQFF. In nucleotides, the CDR3 is TGTGCCAGCAGCGCCCCCGCCGGGGGGGGTGGCTCCTACAATGAGCAGTTCTTC.

The gene calls are TRBV4-1 and TRBJ1-1, with D possibly TRBD1 on 5 matching bases. The CDR3 consists of 17 residues. Germline V gene lookup returns CDR1 MGHRA and CDR2 YSYEKL. V lost 0 bases, J lost 3 bases, and 17 bases lay in between. CDR3 bases: TGCGCCAGCAGCCAAGATAGAGCCAGGCGGGGGGACACTGAAGCTTTCTTT. This encodes CASSQDRARRGDTEAFF.

J is TRBJ2-3 and V is TRBV12-5; no firm D call. The germline CDR1 and CDR2 sequences are LGHNT and FRNRAP. This CDR3 spans 14 amino acids. The ends were cut back, 7 bases at V and 4 bases at J, with 15 bases in the middle. CDR3 in DNA: TGTGCTAGTGCCCCAAGGTCCGAGGCAGATACGCAGTATTTT. Residues: CASAPRSEADTQYF.

The chain combines TRBV7-9 with TRBJ2-3; 7 bases agree with TRBD2. From germline, CDR1 is SEHNR and CDR2 FQNEAQ (reference sequence). The CDR3 length is 17 residues. Trimming at V came to 3 bases and at J to 2 bases, leaving 11 bases not matched to a gene. The CDR3 sequence is CASSFWGKGLTTDTQYF. Written as DNA, the CDR3 is TGTGCCAGCAGCTTTTGGGGCAAGGGACTAACCACAGATACGCAGTATTTT.